The 8 T cell receptor beta chains in this list originate from one sample, sequenced in a study of regulatory T cells in long-lasting Graves disease. Stated time point: persistent/refractory GD, antithyroid drugs over 5 years with positive TRAb. From PBMCs, RNA was extracted and then used to make the TCR library. Arm-PCR with iRepertoire HTBI primers amplified the CDR3 regions for these TCR beta libraries. TCRdb analysed the multiplex PCR reads with MiXCR anew, one entry per CDR3 protein. This sample has more than 650,000 distinct CDR3 sequences, with around 32% found just once. The input for sequencing was peripheral blood mononuclear cells (PBMCs), taken when the disease was refractory, from a patient treated with antithyroid drugs. The receptor set was obtained from a female donor with Graves disease.

This clonotype has just a few counts. The gene calls are TRBV6-1 and TRBJ1-5; D not resolved. V lost 8 bases to trimming and J lost 6 bases, with 14 bases between them. The CDR3 covers 13 residues. Germline values: CDR1 MNHNS, CDR2 SASEGT. CDR3 residues: CASSHAAGQPQHF. The CDR3, as DNA: TGTGCCAGCTCCCACGCCGCTGGTCAGCCCCAGCATTTT.

In this sample, this clonotype turned up a few times. V gene TRBV5-6 combines with J gene TRBJ2-3; weak D call: TRBD1 (6 bases). Germline V CDR1 and CDR2: SGHDT, YYEEEE. This CDR3 is 13 amino acids long. V was trimmed by 3 bases and J by 2 bases, leaving 7 bases between them. The CDR3 DNA reads TGTGCCAGCAGCTGGACAGTCACAGATACGCAGTATTTT. This translates into CASSWTVTDTQYF.

This clonotype occurred a few times. The rearrangement joins TRBV30 to TRBJ1-2; unclear D gene. Trimming took off 3 bases at V and 4 bases at J, with 12 bases between the two ends. This CDR3 comprises 13 residues. Germline CDR1 GTSNPN, CDR2 SVGIG (reference sequence). This chain's CDR3 is CAWRPIVTYGYTF. Written as DNA, the CDR3 is TGTGCCTGGAGACCCATTGTGACCTATGGCTACACCTTC.

This clonotype was seen ten or more times. The chain joins TRBV28 to TRBJ1-1; possible D gene TRBD1, 5 bases. The V end was cut by 3 bases, the J end by 4 bases, with 9 bases between. CDR1 and CDR2 from the germline V gene are MDHEN and SYDVKM. The CDR3 consists of 13 residues. The CDR3 DNA reads TGTGCCAGCAGTTTGGGGCTCGTCACTGAAGCTTTCTTT. This gives the protein CASSLGLVTEAFF.

CDR3 nucleotide sequence: TGTGCCGGTCGTACAGCTTCTGGGGCCAACGTCCTGACTTTC. Protein sequence: CAGRTASGANVLTF. The chain carries TRBV12-3 or TRBV12-4 and TRBJ2-6; D remains unclear. Trimming took off 11 bases at V and 1 base at J, with 12 bases between the two ends. This CDR3 spans 14 amino acids.

V gene TRBV20-1 combines with J gene TRBJ2-5; no clear D. The CDR3 length is 12 residues. V lost 5 bases and J 4 bases, leaving 11 bases between the germline ends. CDR1 DFQATT and CDR2 SNEGSKA come from the germline V gene (reference sequence). DNA for the CDR3: TGCAGTGCTCCCCGGACCACAGAGACCCAGTACTTC. As protein: CSAPRTTETQYF.

The chain couples TRBV7-9 to TRBJ1-5; no definite D call. Looked up from germline, CDR1 is SEHNR and CDR2 is FQNEAQ (reference sequence). The CDR3 is made up of 16 amino acids. V was shortened by 2 bases and J by 0 bases, with 11 bases between the two germline ends. CDR3 bases: TGTGCCAGCAGCTTATGGGCGGCGAATAGCAATCAGCCCCAGCATTTT. Residues: CASSLWAANSNQPQHF.

This clonotype was counted a few times. The chain is built from TRBV10-3 and TRBJ2-2; D unresolved. Trimming left V 0 bases short and J 0 bases short, with 5 bases between. CDR3 length: 15 amino acids. CDR1 and CDR2 from the germline V gene are ENHRY and SYGVKD. CDR3 in DNA: TGTGCCATCAGTGAGTCTGCGGCGAACACCGGGGAGCTGTTTTTT. Its translation: CAISESAANTGELFF.